This TCR beta chain was captured in a study of T cells in Graves' hyperthyroidism and ophthalmopathy. Amplified regions were TCR beta CDR3 sequences from RNA transcripts. A set of HTBI primers served as the primers for a first-round RT-PCR of the TCR CDR3. One entry per CDR3 protein, called by TCRdb with MiXCR from the multiplex PCR reads. Of fewer than 350,000 distinct CDR3 sequences listed, 15% to 20% are singletons. The sample consisted of blood. This clonotype originated in a woman aged 50 to 60 with Graves' hyperthyroidism.

The CDR3 loop reads CASRDTGNYGYTF. CDR3 DNA sequence: TGTGCCAGCAGGGATACAGGGAACTATGGCTACACCTTC. The chain links TRBV28 to TRBJ1-2, with D perhaps matching TRBD1 (6 bases). Germline V lookup: CDR1 MDHEN, CDR2 SYDVKM. V was shortened by 6 bases and J by 2 bases, with 10 bases between the two germline ends. The CDR3 runs 13 residues.